The entry below gives a single T cell receptor (beta chain) sequence along with its context. The assay was immunoSEQ multiplex PCR, and TCRdb's table has in-frame clones only and misses some. The repertoire holds over 50,000 clones, with 80% to 95% as singletons. The sample belongs to a study of OX40 agonist ivuxolimab in advanced cancers. Germline lookup yields CDR1 SGDLS and CDR2 YYNGEE. This CDR3 is 16 amino acids long. V lost 4 bases, J lost 3 bases, and 8 bases stayed unmatched. The sequencing used CD4+ or CD8+ T cells sorted from blood, collected in a trial of the OX40 agonist ivuxolimab. This chain uses TRBV9 with TRBJ2-3, with 10 bases identical to TRBD2. This receptor was obtained from an adult with an advanced solid tumor such as melanoma, head and neck, liver or kidney cancer. The CDR3 reads CASSSEREGRTDTQYF. CDR3 coding DNA: TGTGCCAGCAGCTCCGAGCGGGAGGGCCGAACAGATACGCAGTATTTT.